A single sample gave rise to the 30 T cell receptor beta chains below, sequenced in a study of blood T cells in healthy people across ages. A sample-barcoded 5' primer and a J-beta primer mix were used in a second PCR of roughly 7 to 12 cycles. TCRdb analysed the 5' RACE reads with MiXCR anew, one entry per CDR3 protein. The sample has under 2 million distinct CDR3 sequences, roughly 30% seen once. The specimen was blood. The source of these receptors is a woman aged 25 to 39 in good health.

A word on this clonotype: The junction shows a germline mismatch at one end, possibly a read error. The CDR3: CSALILGAGYGYIF. For the CDR3, the DNA is TGCAGCGCGTTGATTCTTGGGGCTGGGTATGGCTACATCTTC. The rearrangement uses TRBV29-1 and TRBJ1-2; perhaps TRBD1 as D (5 bases). The CDR3 spans 14 residues. Germline V gene data show CDR1 as SQVTM and CDR2 as ANQGSEA.

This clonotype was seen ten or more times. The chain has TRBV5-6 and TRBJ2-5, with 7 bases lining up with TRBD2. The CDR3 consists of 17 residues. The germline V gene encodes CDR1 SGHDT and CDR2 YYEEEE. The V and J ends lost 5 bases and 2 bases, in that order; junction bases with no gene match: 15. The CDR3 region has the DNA TGTGCCAGCAGTCGAAGGACGGAGCGGGAAGGGCAAGAGACCCAGTACTTC. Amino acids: CASSRRTEREGQETQYF.

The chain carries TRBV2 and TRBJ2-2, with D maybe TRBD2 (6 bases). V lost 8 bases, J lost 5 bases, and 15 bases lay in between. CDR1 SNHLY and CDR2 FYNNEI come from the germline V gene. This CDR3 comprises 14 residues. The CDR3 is CASARDGGTGELFF. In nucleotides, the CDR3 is TGTGCCAGCGCTAGGGACGGGGGTACCGGGGAGCTGTTTTTT.

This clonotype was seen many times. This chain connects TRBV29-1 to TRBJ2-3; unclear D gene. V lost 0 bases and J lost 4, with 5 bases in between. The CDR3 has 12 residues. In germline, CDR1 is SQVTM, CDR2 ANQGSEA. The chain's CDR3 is CSVEEAADTQYF. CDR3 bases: TGCAGCGTTGAAGAGGCAGCAGATACGCAGTATTTT.

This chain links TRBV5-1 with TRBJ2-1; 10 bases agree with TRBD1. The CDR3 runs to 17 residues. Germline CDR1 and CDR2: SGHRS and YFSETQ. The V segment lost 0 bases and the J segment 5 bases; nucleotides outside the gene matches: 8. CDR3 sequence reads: CASSLVRDRGGHNEQFF. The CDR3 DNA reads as TGCGCCAGCAGCTTGGTACGGGACAGGGGAGGGCACAATGAGCAGTTCTTC.

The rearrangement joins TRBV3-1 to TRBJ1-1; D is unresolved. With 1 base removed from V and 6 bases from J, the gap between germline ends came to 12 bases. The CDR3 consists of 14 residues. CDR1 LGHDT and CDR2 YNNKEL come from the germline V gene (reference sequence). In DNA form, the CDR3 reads TGTGCCAGCAGCCAAGCAGCGTCGGCCCCTGAAGCTTTCTTT. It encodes CASSQAASAPEAFF. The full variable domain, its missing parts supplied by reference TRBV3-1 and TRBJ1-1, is DTAVSQTPKYLVTQMGNDKSIKCEQNLGHDTMYWYKQDSKKFLKIMFSYNNKELIINETVPNRFSPKSPDKAHLNLHINSLELGDSAVYFCASSQAASAPEAFFGQGTRLTVV.

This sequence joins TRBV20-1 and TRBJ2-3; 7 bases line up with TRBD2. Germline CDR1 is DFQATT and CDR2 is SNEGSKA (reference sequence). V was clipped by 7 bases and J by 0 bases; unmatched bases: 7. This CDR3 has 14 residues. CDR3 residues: CSVGGGRSTDTQYF. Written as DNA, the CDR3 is TGCAGTGTTGGGGGGGGTAGAAGCACAGATACGCAGTATTTT.

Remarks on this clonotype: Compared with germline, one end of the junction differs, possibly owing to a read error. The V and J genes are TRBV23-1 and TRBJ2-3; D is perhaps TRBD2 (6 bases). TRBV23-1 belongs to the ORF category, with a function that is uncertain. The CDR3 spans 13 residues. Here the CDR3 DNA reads TGCGCCAGCAGATGGGGGGTCACAGATGCGCAGTATTTT. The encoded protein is CASRWGVTDAQYF.

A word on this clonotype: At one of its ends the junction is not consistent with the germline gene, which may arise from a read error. The CDR3 DNA is TGTGCCAGCGCCATAGGGGTCGTAGGGAATGGGCAGTTCTTC. Translation gives CASAIGVVGNGQFF. The V and J genes are TRBV27 and TRBJ2-1; tentatively, D is TRBD1 (5 bases). From germline, CDR1 is MNHEY and CDR2 SMNVEV (reference sequence). This CDR3 comprises 14 residues.

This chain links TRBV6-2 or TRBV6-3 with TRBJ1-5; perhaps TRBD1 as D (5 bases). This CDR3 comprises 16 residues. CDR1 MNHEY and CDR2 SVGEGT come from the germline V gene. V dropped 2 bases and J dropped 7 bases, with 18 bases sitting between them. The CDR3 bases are TGTGCCAGCAGTTACGCATTTCAGGGAAGCAGACAGCCCCAGCATTTT. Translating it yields CASSYAFQGSRQPQHF.

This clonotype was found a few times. CDR3 sequence (DNA): TGTGCCACCAGTGATCGAAGCGGTCAGCCCCAGCATTTT. It specifies CATSDRSGQPQHF. V usage is TRBV24-1 and J usage is TRBJ1-5; D gene ambiguous. The germline V gene encodes CDR1 KGHDR and CDR2 SFDVKD. V was clipped by 3 bases and J by 6 bases, with 8 bases between them. The CDR3 covers 13 residues.

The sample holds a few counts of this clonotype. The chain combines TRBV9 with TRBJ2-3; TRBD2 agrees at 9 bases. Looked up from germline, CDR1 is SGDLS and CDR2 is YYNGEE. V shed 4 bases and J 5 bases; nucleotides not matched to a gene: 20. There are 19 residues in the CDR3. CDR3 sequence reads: CASSPVGSGGRELRDTQYF. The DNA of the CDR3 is TGTGCCAGCAGCCCAGTGGGTAGCGGGGGCAGGGAGCTCCGAGATACGCAGTATTTT.

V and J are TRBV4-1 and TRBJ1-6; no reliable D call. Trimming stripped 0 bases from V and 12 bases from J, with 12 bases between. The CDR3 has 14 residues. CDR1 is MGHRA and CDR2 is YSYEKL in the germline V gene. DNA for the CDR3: TGCGCCAGCAGCCAAGATGCGCCCGCGGAACCCCTCCACTTT. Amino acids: CASSQDAPAEPLHF.

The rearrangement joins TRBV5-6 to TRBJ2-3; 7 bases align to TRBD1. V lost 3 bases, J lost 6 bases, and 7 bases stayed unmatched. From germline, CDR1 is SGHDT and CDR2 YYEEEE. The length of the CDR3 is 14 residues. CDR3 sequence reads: CASSSRTGRDTQYF. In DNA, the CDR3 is TGTGCCAGCAGCTCTCGGACAGGTCGGGATACGCAGTATTTT.

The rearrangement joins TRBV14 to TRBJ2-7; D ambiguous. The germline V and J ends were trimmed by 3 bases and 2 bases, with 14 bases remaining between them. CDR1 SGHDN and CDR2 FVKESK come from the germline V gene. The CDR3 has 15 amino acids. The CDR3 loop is CASSQTAGAPYEQYF. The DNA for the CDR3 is TGTGCCAGCAGCCAGACCGCAGGTGCCCCCTACGAGCAGTACTTC.

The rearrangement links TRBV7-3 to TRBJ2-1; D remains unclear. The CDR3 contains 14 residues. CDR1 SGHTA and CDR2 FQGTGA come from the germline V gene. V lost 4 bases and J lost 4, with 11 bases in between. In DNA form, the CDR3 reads TGTGCCAGCAGCTCACAACCGGGTTACAATGAGCAGTTCTTC. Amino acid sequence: CASSSQPGYNEQFF. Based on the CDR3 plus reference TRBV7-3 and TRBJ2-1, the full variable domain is GAGVSQTPSNKVTEKGKYVELRCDPISGHTALYWYRQSLGQGPEFLIYFQGTGAADDSGLPNDRFFAVRPEGSVSTLKIQRTERGDSAVYLCASSSQPGYNEQFFGPGTRLTVL.

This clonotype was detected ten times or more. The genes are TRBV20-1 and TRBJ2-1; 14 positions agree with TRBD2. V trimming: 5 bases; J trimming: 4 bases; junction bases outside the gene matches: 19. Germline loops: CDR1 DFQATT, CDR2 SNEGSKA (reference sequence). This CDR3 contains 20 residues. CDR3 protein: CSASNVYLGLAGGKYNEQFF. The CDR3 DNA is TGCAGTGCTTCCAACGTGTACCTAGGACTAGCGGGGGGCAAATACAATGAGCAGTTCTTC.

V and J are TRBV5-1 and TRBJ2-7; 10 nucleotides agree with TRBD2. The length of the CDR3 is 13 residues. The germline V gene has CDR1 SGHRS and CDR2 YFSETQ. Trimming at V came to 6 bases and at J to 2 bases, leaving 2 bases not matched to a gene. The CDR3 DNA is TGCGCCAGCAATAGCGGGGGGACCTACGAGCAGTACTTC. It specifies CASNSGGTYEQYF.

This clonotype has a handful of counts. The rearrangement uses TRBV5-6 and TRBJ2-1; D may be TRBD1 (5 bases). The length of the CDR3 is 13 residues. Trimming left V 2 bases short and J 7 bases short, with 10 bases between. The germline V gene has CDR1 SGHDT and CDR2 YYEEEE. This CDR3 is CASSLQAANEQFF. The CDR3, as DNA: TGTGCCAGCAGCTTACAGGCTGCTAATGAGCAGTTCTTC.

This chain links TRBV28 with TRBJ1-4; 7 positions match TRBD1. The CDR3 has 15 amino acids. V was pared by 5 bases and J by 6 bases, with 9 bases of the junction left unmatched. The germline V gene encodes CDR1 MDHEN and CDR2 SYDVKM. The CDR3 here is CASSPNRGFDEKLFF. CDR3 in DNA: TGTGCCAGCAGTCCCAACAGGGGCTTCGATGAAAAACTGTTTTTT.

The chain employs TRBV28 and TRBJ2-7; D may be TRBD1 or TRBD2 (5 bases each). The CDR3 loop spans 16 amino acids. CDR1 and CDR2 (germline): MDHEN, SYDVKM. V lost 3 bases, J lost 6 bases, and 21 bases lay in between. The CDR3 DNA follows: TGTGCCAGCAGTTTTTCGGGATACCGACAGCGAACCGAGCAGTACTTC. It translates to CASSFSGYRQRTEQYF.

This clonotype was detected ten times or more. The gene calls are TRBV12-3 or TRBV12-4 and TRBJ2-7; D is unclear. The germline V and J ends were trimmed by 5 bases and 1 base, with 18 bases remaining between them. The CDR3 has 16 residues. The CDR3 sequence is CASSPVNQVSSYEQYF. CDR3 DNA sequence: TGTGCCAGCAGTCCCGTAAATCAGGTATCTTCCTACGAGCAGTACTTC.

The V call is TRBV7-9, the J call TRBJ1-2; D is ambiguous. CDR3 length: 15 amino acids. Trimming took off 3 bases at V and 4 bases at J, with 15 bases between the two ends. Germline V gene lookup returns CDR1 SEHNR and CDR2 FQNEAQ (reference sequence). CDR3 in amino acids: CASSFGQQTTYGYTF. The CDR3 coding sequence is TGTGCCAGCAGCTTTGGCCAACAGACAACCTATGGCTACACCTTC.

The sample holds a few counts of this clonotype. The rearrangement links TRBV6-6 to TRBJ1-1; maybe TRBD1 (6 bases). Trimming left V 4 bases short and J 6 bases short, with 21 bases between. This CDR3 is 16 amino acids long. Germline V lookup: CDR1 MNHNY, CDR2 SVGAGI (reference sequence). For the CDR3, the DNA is TGTGCCAGCAGTTCACTAGATCCCCGGAAGGGGGCTGAAGCTTTCTTT. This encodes CASSSLDPRKGAEAFF.

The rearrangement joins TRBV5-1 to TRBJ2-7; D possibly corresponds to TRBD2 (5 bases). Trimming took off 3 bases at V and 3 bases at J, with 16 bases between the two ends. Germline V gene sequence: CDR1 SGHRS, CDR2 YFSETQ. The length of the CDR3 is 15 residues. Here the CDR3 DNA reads TGCGCCAGCAGCTCTTATGACTGGACTGACTACGAGCAGTACTTC. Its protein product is CASSSYDWTDYEQYF. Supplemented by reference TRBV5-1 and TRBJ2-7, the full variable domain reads KAGVTQTPRYLIKTRGQQVTLSCSPISGHRSVSWYQQTPGQGLQFLFEYFSETQRNKGNFPGRFSGRQFSNSRSEMNVSTLELGDSALYLCASSSYDWTDYEQYFGPGTRLTVT.

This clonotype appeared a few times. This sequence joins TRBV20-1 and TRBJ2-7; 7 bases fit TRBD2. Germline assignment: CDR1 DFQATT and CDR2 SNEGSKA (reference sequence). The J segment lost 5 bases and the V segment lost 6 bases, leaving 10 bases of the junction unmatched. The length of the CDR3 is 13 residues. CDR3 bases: TGCAGTGCCCTCCTGGGGAGGGTGCACGAGCAGTACTTC. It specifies CSALLGRVHEQYF.

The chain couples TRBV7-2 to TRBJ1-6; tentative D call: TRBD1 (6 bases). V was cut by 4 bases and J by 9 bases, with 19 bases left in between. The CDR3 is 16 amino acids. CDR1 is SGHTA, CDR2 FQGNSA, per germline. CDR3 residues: CASSSNREKGGSPLHF. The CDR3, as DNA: TGTGCCAGCAGCTCGAACAGGGAAAAGGGCGGTTCACCCCTCCACTTT.

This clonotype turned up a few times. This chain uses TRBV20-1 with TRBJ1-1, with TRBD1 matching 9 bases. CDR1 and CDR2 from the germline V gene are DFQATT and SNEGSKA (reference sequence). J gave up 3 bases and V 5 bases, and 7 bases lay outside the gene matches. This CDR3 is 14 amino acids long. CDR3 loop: CSAQTGGPDTEAFF. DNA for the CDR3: TGCAGTGCTCAAACAGGGGGCCCGGACACTGAAGCTTTCTTT.

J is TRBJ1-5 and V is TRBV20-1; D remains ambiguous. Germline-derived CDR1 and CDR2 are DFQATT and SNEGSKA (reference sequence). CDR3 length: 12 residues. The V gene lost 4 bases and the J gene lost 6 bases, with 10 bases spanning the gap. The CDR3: CSATAGLQPQHF. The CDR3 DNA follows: TGCAGTGCTACGGCCGGTCTTCAGCCCCAGCATTTT.

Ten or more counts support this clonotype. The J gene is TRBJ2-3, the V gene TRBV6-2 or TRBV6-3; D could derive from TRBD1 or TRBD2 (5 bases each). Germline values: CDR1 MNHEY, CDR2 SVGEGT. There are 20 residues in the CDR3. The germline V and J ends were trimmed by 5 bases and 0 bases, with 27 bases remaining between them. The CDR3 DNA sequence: TGTGCCAGCAGTCCTCGTAGTCTAACGGGGACGGTGAGTAGCACAGATACGCAGTATTTT. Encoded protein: CASSPRSLTGTVSSTDTQYF.